These 32 T cell receptor beta chains came from one sample sequenced in a study of blood T cell repertoires in COVID-19. Repertoires were generated with immunoSEQ multiplex PCR, while TCRdb's copy carries only in-frame clones and drops some. The sample holds 95,000 to 150,000 clones, more than 75% seen once. Sequenced: peripheral blood. These receptors came from a man aged 55 to 69 with acute or convalescent COVID-19.

This chain links TRBV7-2 with TRBJ2-3, with 10 bases fitting TRBD2. The CDR3 contains 16 residues. Trimming removed 1 base from V and 4 bases from J; junction bases left unmatched: 5. CDR1 and CDR2 from the germline V gene are SGHTA and FQGNSA. The DNA for the CDR3 is TGTGCCAGCAGCTTAGTGGTAGCGGGAGGTGCAGATACGCAGTATTTT. Amino acids: CASSLVVAGGADTQYF. Drawing the rest from reference TRBV7-2 and TRBJ2-3, the complete variable domain is GAGVSQSPSNKVTEKGKDVELRCDPISGHTALYWYRQSLGQGLEFLIYFQGNSAPDKSGLPSDRFSAERTGGSVSTLTIQRTQQEDSAVYLCASSLVVAGGADTQYFGPGTRLTVL.

The chain is built from TRBV5-1 and TRBJ2-7; 7 positions agree with TRBD2. Unmatched junction bases numbered 10, after V lost 4 bases and J lost 9 bases. Germline V CDR1 and CDR2: SGHRS, YFSETQ. This CDR3 is built from 13 residues. CDR3 region: CASSGGGPGGQYF. DNA of the CDR3: TGCGCCAGCAGCGGCGGGGGACCCGGAGGGCAGTACTTC.

This chain joins TRBV7-2 and TRBJ2-7; weak D call: TRBD2 (6 bases). The V and J ends lost 1 base and 2 bases respectively, with 9 bases between them. The CDR3 spans 14 residues. Germline assignment: CDR1 SGHTA and CDR2 FQGNSA. As DNA, the CDR3 is TGTGCCAGCAGCTTAGTAGGAGGGCCCTACGAGCAGTACTTC. Encoded protein: CASSLVGGPYEQYF.

Regarding this clone: The sample holds other DNA sequences that translate to the same CDR3. The chain employs TRBV18 and TRBJ2-6, with TRBD1 as a possible D gene (6 bases). The CDR3 loop spans 15 amino acids. The V end lost 5 bases, the J end lost 0 bases, and 8 bases lay between the germline ends. Germline CDR1 KGHSH, CDR2 LQKENI. CDR3 nucleotide sequence: TGTGCCAGCTCAACAGGGTCCTCTGGGGCCAACGTCCTGACTTTC. This gives the protein CASSTGSSGANVLTF. Full variable domain (outside the CDR3, taken from reference TRBV18 and TRBJ2-6): NAGVMQNPRHLVRRRGQEARLRCSPMKGHSHVYWYRQLPEEGLKFMVYLQKENIIDESGMPKERFSAEFPKEGPSILRIQQVVRGDSAAYFCASSTGSSGANVLTFGAGSRLTVL.

CDR3 residues: CAWTLASDTQYF. CDR3 DNA sequence: TGTGCCTGGACCTTAGCATCCGATACGCAGTATTTT. This chain links TRBV30 with TRBJ2-3; D is unresolved. The CDR3 loop spans 12 amino acids. Germline CDR1 reads GTSNPN; CDR2 reads SVGIG (reference sequence). Trimming left V 4 bases short and J 6 bases short, with 11 bases between. Using reference TRBV30 and TRBJ2-3 for the parts outside the CDR3, the full variable domain is SQTIHQWPATLVQPVGSPLSLECTVEGTSNPNLYWYRQAAGRGLQLLFYSVGIGQISSEVPQNLSASRPQDRQFILSSKKLLLSDSGFYLCAWTLASDTQYFGPGTRLTVL.

The genes are TRBV30 and TRBJ2-2; D call uncertain. V dropped 4 bases and J dropped 4 bases, with 13 bases sitting between them. The CDR3 loop spans 14 amino acids. Germline V gene sequence: CDR1 GTSNPN, CDR2 SVGIG (reference sequence). CDR3 sequence (DNA): TGTGCCTGGAATAGCCTGCTTGGCACCGGGGAGCTGTTTTTT. It yields the protein CAWNSLLGTGELFF. Using reference TRBV30 and TRBJ2-2 for the parts outside the CDR3, the full variable domain is SQTIHQWPATLVQPVGSPLSLECTVEGTSNPNLYWYRQAAGRGLQLLFYSVGIGQISSEVPQNLSASRPQDRQFILSSKKLLLSDSGFYLCAWNSLLGTGELFFGEGSRLTVL.

This clone was seen a few times. J is TRBJ1-5 and V is TRBV6-1; 8 positions match TRBD1. Germline V gives CDR1 MNHNS, CDR2 SASEGT. The J segment lost 5 bases and the V segment lost 7 bases, leaving 7 bases of the junction unmatched. The CDR3 has 14 amino acids. CDR3 sequence: CASTPGQGHQPQHF. In DNA, the CDR3 is TGTGCCAGCACCCCCGGACAGGGCCATCAGCCCCAGCATTTT.

The chain combines TRBV7-2 with TRBJ2-1; 7 bases match TRBD2. With V trimmed by 8 bases and J by 8 bases, 15 bases remained unmatched. Germline loops: CDR1 SGHTA, CDR2 FQGNSA. The CDR3 spans 15 residues. DNA of the CDR3: TGTGCCAGCGCAAGGACAAGCGGGGCTTGGGATGAGCAGTTCTTC. This codes for CASARTSGAWDEQFF.

The chain joins TRBV9 to TRBJ2-2; 8 bases are a match to TRBD2. Unmatched junction bases numbered 11, after V lost 3 bases and J lost 4 bases. CDR3 length: 17 amino acids. Germline assignment: CDR1 SGDLS and CDR2 YYNGEE. CDR3 protein: CASSARTSGPSTGELFF. CDR3 DNA: TGTGCCAGCAGCGCGCGCACTAGCGGTCCTAGCACCGGGGAGCTGTTTTTT.

This clone appeared a single time. The genes are TRBV7-6 and TRBJ2-7; 10 bases are shared with TRBD2. V lost 1 base and J lost 6; bases outside the gene matches: 9. CDR1 is SGHVS, CDR2 FNYEAQ, per germline. This CDR3 has 16 amino acids. The CDR3 DNA is TGTGCCAGCAGCTTAGTTCCCCTAGCGGGAGCGGGCGAGCAGTACTTC. It encodes CASSLVPLAGAGEQYF.

The count of this clone is one. The chain employs TRBV5-1 and TRBJ2-5; tentative D call: TRBD1 (6 bases). From germline, CDR1 is SGHRS and CDR2 YFSETQ. The CDR3 runs 17 residues. V lost 0 bases and J 0 bases, leaving 15 bases between the germline ends. CDR3 protein: CASSLEGRGRYQETQYF. In DNA form, the CDR3 reads TGCGCCAGCAGCTTGGAGGGCAGGGGACGGTACCAAGAGACCCAGTACTTC.

The chain joins TRBV9 to TRBJ1-4; weak D call: TRBD1 (6 bases). V lost 4 bases, J lost 1 base, and 14 bases lay in between. CDR3 size: 16 residues. CDR1 and CDR2 (germline): SGDLS, YYNGEE. In nucleotides, the CDR3 is TGTGCCAGCAGCCCCCGTCAGGGGCAAACTAATGAAAAACTGTTTTTT. It yields the protein CASSPRQGQTNEKLFF.

Here the CDR3 DNA reads TGCAGCGTGGGGAAGGAGGGAGAGACCCAGTACTTC. It yields the protein CSVGKEGETQYF. The chain combines TRBV29-1 with TRBJ2-5, with a weak D call TRBD2 (6 bases). The germline V and J ends were trimmed by 6 bases and 4 bases, with 12 bases remaining between them. The CDR3 has 12 amino acids. Germline assignment: CDR1 SQVTM and CDR2 ANQGSEA.

The chain combines TRBV5-6 with TRBJ2-3; D call uncertain. The CDR3 loop spans 12 amino acids. In germline, CDR1 is SGHDT, CDR2 YYEEEE. The V and J ends lost 4 bases and 2 bases respectively, with 5 bases between them. CDR3 nucleotide sequence: TGTGCCAGCAGCCAGATCACAGATACGCAGTATTTT. It yields the protein CASSQITDTQYF.

The chain links TRBV18 to TRBJ2-1; the D is unclear. Deletions cut 0 bases from V and 0 bases from J, with 6 bases between. CDR3 length: 15 amino acids. Germline assignment: CDR1 KGHSH and CDR2 LQKENI. The CDR3 DNA sequence: TGTGCCAGCTCACCACCGAGCGTCTCCTACAATGAGCAGTTCTTC. This sequence encodes CASSPPSVSYNEQFF.

The rearrangement uses TRBV3-1 (or the pseudogene TRBV3-2) and TRBJ2-5; a possible D gene is TRBD1 (6 bases). Trimming removed 3 bases from V and 5 bases from J, with 19 bases in between. The CDR3 is 16 amino acids. Germline-derived CDR1 and CDR2 are LGHDT and YNNKEL (reference sequence). CDR3 in DNA: TGTGCCAGCAGCCAGGGGGCCCCTGTTAACGGGGAGACCCAGTACTTC. Encoded protein: CASSQGAPVNGETQYF.

The chain is built from TRBV30 and TRBJ1-3; D unresolved. The CDR3 totals 16 residues. CDR1 and CDR2 from the germline V gene are GTSNPN and SVGIG (reference sequence). The ends were cut back, 3 bases at V and 0 bases at J, with 15 bases in the middle. As DNA, the CDR3 is TGTGCCTGGAGGGTTTACATGGGCATCTCTGGAAACACCATATATTTT. It codes for CAWRVYMGISGNTIYF.

V usage is TRBV29-1 and J usage is TRBJ1-3; the D is unclear. Germline CDR1 and CDR2: SQVTM and ANQGSEA. The ends were cut back, 5 bases at V and 2 bases at J, with 13 bases in the middle. The CDR3 spans 14 residues. The CDR3 here is CSVRQGLTGNTIYF. CDR3 DNA sequence: TGCAGCGTTAGGCAAGGACTTACTGGAAACACCATATATTTT.

J is TRBJ2-5 and V is TRBV21-1; TRBD1 was called by the table and not checked on the DNA. TRBV21-1 is labeled a pseudogene. CDR3 length: 15 amino acids. For the CDR3, the DNA is TGTGCCAGCAGCAAAGCACAGGGGATCACGGGGACCCAGTACTTC. Translation: CASSKAQGITGTQYF.

The genes are TRBV29-1 and TRBJ2-7, with TRBD2 matching 7 bases. The CDR3 totals 12 residues. The germline V gene has CDR1 SQVTM and CDR2 ANQGSEA. The V gene end was trimmed by 4 bases and the J gene end by 1 base; junction bases not matched to a gene: 1. The CDR3 reads CSVVLASYEQYF. CDR3 nucleotide sequence: TGCAGCGTTGTACTAGCGTCCTACGAGCAGTACTTC.

The genes are TRBV5-8 and TRBJ1-6; D is unclear. Per germline, CDR1 SGHTS and CDR2 YDEGEE. This CDR3 has 14 amino acids. The V gene lost 0 bases and the J gene lost 9 bases, with 10 bases spanning the gap. The CDR3 DNA reads as TGTGCCAGCAGCTTGGATGTCTGGAGTTCACCCCTCCACTTT. Translating gives CASSLDVWSSPLHF.

The CDR3 loop is CASSSTPSYEQYF. The CDR3 DNA reads as TGTGCCAGCAGTTCGACTCCCTCCTACGAGCAGTACTTC. This chain joins TRBV28 and TRBJ2-7; D unresolved. Germline CDR1 reads MDHEN; CDR2 reads SYDVKM. V gave up 4 bases and J gave up 0 bases, with 7 bases separating them. The length of the CDR3 is 13 residues.

This clone was counted a single time. The chain recombines TRBV29-1 with TRBJ2-1; TRBD1 matches 9 bases. The germline CDR1 and CDR2 sequences are SQVTM and ANQGSEA. J was trimmed by 9 bases and V by 6 bases; bases with no gene match: 12. The CDR3 is 14 residues long. CDR3 sequence reads: CSVASGTGWGEQFF. CDR3 bases: TGCAGCGTCGCCTCCGGGACAGGGTGGGGTGAGCAGTTCTTC.

The genes are TRBV10-3 and TRBJ2-5, with TRBD1 as a possible D gene (6 bases). Germline V gives CDR1 ENHRY, CDR2 SYGVKD. The CDR3 spans 12 residues. V was pared by 5 bases and J by 3 bases, with 7 bases between. The chain's CDR3 is CAISSGEETQYF. As DNA, the CDR3 is TGTGCCATCAGTTCAGGGGAAGAGACCCAGTACTTC.

This chain uses TRBV19 with TRBJ1-5, with 7 nucleotides matching TRBD1. CDR3 length: 16 amino acids. V was pared by 7 bases and J by 2 bases, with 11 bases of the junction left unmatched. Germline-derived CDR1 and CDR2 are LNHDA and SQIVND (reference sequence). CDR3 sequence reads: CASTGRGTGGNQPQHF. CDR3 sequence (DNA): TGTGCCAGTACCGGGAGGGGAACAGGGGGCAATCAGCCCCAGCATTTT.

The rearrangement links TRBV24-1 to TRBJ2-2; the match to TRBD1 covers 12 bases. This CDR3 is built from 16 residues. The V and J ends lost 2 bases and 8 bases, in that order; junction bases with no gene match: 5. Germline CDR1 KGHDR, CDR2 SFDVKD. The CDR3 DNA is TGTGCCACCAGTGATTACGGGACAGGGGGCGTGGGGGAGCTGTTTTTT. It encodes CATSDYGTGGVGELFF.

The rearrangement links TRBV9 to TRBJ2-1, with D possibly TRBD1 on 6 matching bases. With 0 bases removed from V and 7 bases from J, the gap between germline ends came to 11 bases. CDR1 and CDR2 from the germline V gene are SGDLS and YYNGEE. CDR3 length equals 14 residues. CDR3 nucleotide sequence: TGTGCCAGCAGCGTAGATTTAAGGGGGAATGAGCAGTTCTTC. Its protein product is CASSVDLRGNEQFF.

The rearrangement joins TRBV13 to TRBJ1-4, with D unclear. The CDR3 has 14 amino acids. Germline V gives CDR1 PRHDT, CDR2 FYEKMQ (reference sequence). V dropped 2 bases and J dropped 4 bases, with 8 bases sitting between them. The CDR3: CASSLRESNEKLFF. The CDR3 DNA follows: TGTGCCAGCAGCTTAAGGGAGAGTAATGAAAAACTGTTTTTT.

The chain combines TRBV5-4 with TRBJ1-1; D perhaps matches TRBD1 (6 bases). CDR3 size: 18 residues. Germline V lookup: CDR1 SGHNT, CDR2 YYREEE (reference sequence). Trimming removed 5 bases from V and 8 bases from J, with 31 bases in between. CDR3 bases: TGTGCCAGCAGTCCCCGCGGACAGCCACCGAGTTACACTGAGGAAGCTTTCTTT. This gives the protein CASSPRGQPPSYTEEAFF.

The chain carries TRBV6-5 and TRBJ2-1; 9 positions match TRBD1. Germline V CDR1 and CDR2: MNHEY, SVGAGI. The CDR3 is 15 residues long. V dropped 5 bases and J dropped 1; count of bases not matched to a gene: 3. The CDR3 here is CASSRDRGSYNEQFF. The CDR3 DNA reads as TGTGCCAGCAGTCGAGACAGGGGGTCCTACAATGAGCAGTTCTTC.

The V gene is TRBV6-5, the J gene TRBJ2-1; 10 bases map to TRBD1. The CDR3 length is 15 residues. Germline values: CDR1 MNHEY, CDR2 SVGAGI. J lost 1 base, V lost 6 bases, and 3 bases had no gene match. CDR3 region: CASSGQGGSYNEQFF. CDR3 bases: TGTGCCAGCAGCGGACAGGGGGGTTCCTACAATGAGCAGTTCTTC.

This chain joins TRBV7-6 and TRBJ2-5, with a weak D call TRBD1 (5 bases). The CDR3 is 15 amino acids. From germline, CDR1 is SGHVS and CDR2 FNYEAQ. V was shortened by 4 bases and J by 5 bases, with 17 bases between the two germline ends. CDR3 nucleotide sequence: TGTGCCAGCAGCTCCCAGGGTCGGCCGGAGGAGACCCAGTACTTC. Its translation is CASSSQGRPEETQYF.